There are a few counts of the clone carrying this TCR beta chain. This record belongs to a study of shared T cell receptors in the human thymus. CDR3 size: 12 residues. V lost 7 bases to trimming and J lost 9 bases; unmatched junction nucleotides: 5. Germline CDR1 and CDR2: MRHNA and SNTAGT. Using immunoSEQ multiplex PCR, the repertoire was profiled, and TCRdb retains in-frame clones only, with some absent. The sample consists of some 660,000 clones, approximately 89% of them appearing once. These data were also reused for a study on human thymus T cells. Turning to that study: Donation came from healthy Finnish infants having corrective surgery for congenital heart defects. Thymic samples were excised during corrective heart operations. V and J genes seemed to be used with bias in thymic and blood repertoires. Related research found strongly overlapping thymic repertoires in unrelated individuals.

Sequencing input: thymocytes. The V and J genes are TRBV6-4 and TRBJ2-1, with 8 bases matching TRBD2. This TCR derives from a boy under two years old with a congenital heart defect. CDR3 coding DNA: TGTGCCAGCACCCCGGCGGGAGGTGAGCAGTTCTTC. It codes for CASTPAGGEQFF.